What follows are 19 T cell receptor beta chains derived from one specimen sequenced in a study of T cells after yellow fever vaccination. TCRdb re-derived calls from the 5' RACE reads in MiXCR, one entry per CDR3 protein. The table records about 630,000 distinct CDR3 sequences, about 12% of them present only once. Sequencing used PBMCs, obtained on the day of the yellow fever booster vaccination. The source is a man aged 25 to 45 who received the YFV17D yellow fever vaccine.

This clonotype was detected a few times. This sequence joins TRBV20-1 and TRBJ2-3; the D is unclear. This CDR3 spans 10 amino acids. Germline values: CDR1 DFQATT, CDR2 SNEGSKA (reference sequence). The V end lost 6 bases, the J end lost 7 bases, and 8 bases lay between the germline ends. The CDR3 nucleotides read TGCAGTGCGAGGTGGCATACGCAGTATTTT. Translation: CSARWHTQYF.

This clonotype was seen more than once but under ten times. The chain is built from TRBV7-9 and TRBJ2-7; D unclear. Germline V lookup: CDR1 SEHNR, CDR2 FQNEAQ (reference sequence). The CDR3 loop spans 14 amino acids. Trimming took off 8 bases at V and 0 bases at J, with 14 bases between the two ends. The DNA of the CDR3 is TGTGCCAGCTCCCCCGAGTCGTTCTCCTACGAGCAGTACTTC. Translated, it gives CASSPESFSYEQYF.

The V gene is TRBV6-5, the J gene TRBJ2-1, with 12 bases lining up with TRBD2. J lost 8 bases, V lost 0 bases, and 11 bases had no gene match. Germline CDR1 is MNHEY and CDR2 is SVGAGI. This CDR3 contains 18 residues. CDR3 bases: TGTGCCAGCAGTTACTCGGTCCCTAGCGGGAGGGTGGCCGATGAGCAGTTCTTC. Its protein is CASSYSVPSGRVADEQFF.

The chain couples TRBV6-2 or TRBV6-3 to TRBJ2-5; D possibly corresponds to TRBD2 (6 bases). Germline assignment: CDR1 MNHEY and CDR2 SVGEGT. Trimming pared 4 bases from V and 1 base from J, leaving 13 bases between. This CDR3 contains 15 residues. This chain's CDR3 is CASSSLLASQETQYF. Here the CDR3 DNA reads TGTGCCAGCAGTTCCCTACTAGCATCCCAAGAGACCCAGTACTTC.

This clonotype was seen a few times. The chain employs TRBV12-3 or TRBV12-4 and TRBJ2-5; D remains unclear. V shed 8 bases and J shed 2 bases, with 12 bases lying between them. CDR3 length: 13 residues. The CDR3 sequence is CASRRLEQETQYF. CDR3 in DNA: TGTGCCAGCCGCCGACTGGAACAAGAGACCCAGTACTTC.

The J gene is TRBJ2-7, the V gene TRBV28; unclear D gene. V gave up 7 bases and J gave up 5 bases, with 18 bases separating them. Germline-derived CDR1 and CDR2 are MDHEN and SYDVKM. This CDR3 spans 14 amino acids. The CDR3 bases are TGTGCCAGCATTCGGCGTGGTCCTGGGGACGAGCAGTACTTC. This codes for CASIRRGPGDEQYF.

In this sample, this clonotype turned up many times. The chain employs TRBV20-1 and TRBJ2-1; TRBD2 is a possible D gene (6 bases). CDR3 length equals 13 residues. Trimming removed 6 bases at V and 5 bases at J, with 14 bases between. Germline CDR1 and CDR2: DFQATT and SNEGSKA (reference sequence). CDR3 region: CSAAGLVHNEQFF. For the CDR3, the DNA is TGCAGTGCCGCGGGACTCGTACACAATGAGCAGTTCTTC.

This clonotype was counted between two and nine times. V usage is TRBV20-1 and J usage is TRBJ1-1; 7 nucleotides align to TRBD1. The germline V gene encodes CDR1 DFQATT and CDR2 SNEGSKA (reference sequence). V shed 5 bases and J 1 base; nucleotides not matched to a gene: 4. CDR3 size: 13 residues. The CDR3 is CSAEQGPNTEAFF. The CDR3 coding sequence is TGCAGTGCTGAACAGGGGCCGAACACTGAAGCTTTCTTT.

The genes are TRBV18 and TRBJ2-5; D remains ambiguous. This CDR3 is built from 15 residues. V lost 3 bases and J 5 bases, leaving 16 bases between the germline ends. Germline loops: CDR1 KGHSH, CDR2 LQKENI. CDR3 DNA sequence: TGTGCCAGCTCACCGAGAAAGGGTGCATGGGAGACCCAGTACTTC. Protein product: CASSPRKGAWETQYF.

The sample holds a few counts of this clonotype. This chain joins TRBV7-9 and TRBJ2-2; D is unresolved. With 6 bases removed from V and 6 bases from J, the gap between germline ends came to 11 bases. The CDR3 covers 13 residues. CDR1 and CDR2 (germline): SEHNR, FQNEAQ (reference sequence). This CDR3 reads CASSPYSAGELFF. CDR3 DNA: TGTGCCAGCAGTCCATATTCGGCCGGGGAGCTGTTTTTT.

This clonotype was seen a few times. This chain uses TRBV11-2 with TRBJ1-4; 8 nucleotides line up with TRBD1. The CDR3 runs to 19 residues. Germline lookup yields CDR1 SGHAT and CDR2 FQNNGV. The J segment lost 6 bases and the V segment lost 4 bases, leaving 19 bases of the junction unmatched. CDR3 region: CASSYLGTGSGPYYEKLFF. DNA for the CDR3: TGTGCCAGCAGCTACCTCGGGACAGGTTCGGGGCCCTATTATGAAAAACTGTTTTTT.

This clonotype came up a few times. V gene TRBV20-1 combines with J gene TRBJ2-3; 11 bases fit TRBD2. CDR3 length: 16 residues. The J segment lost 2 bases and the V segment lost 6 bases, leaving 10 bases of the junction unmatched. Germline-derived CDR1 and CDR2 are DFQATT and SNEGSKA (reference sequence). CDR3 nucleotides: TGCAGTGCGAGCAACAGACTAGCGGGACACACAGATACGCAGTATTTT. Protein sequence: CSASNRLAGHTDTQYF.

This clonotype occurred a few times. CDR3 in DNA: TGTGCCAGCAGCTTCCAGCGGGAGAGCTCCTACAATGAGCAGTTCTTC. Residues: CASSFQRESSYNEQFF. This rearrangement joins TRBV7-9 to TRBJ2-1; 8 nucleotides agree with TRBD2. The V gene's germline CDR1 is SEHNR and CDR2 FQNEAQ (reference sequence). CDR3 length: 16 residues. V lost 3 bases to trimming and J lost 0 bases; unmatched junction nucleotides: 4. Supplemented by reference TRBV7-9 and TRBJ2-1, the full variable domain reads DTGVSQNPRHKITKRGQNVTFRCDPISEHNRLYWYRQTLGQGPEFLTYFQNEAQLEKSRLLSDRFSAERPKGSFSTLEIQRTEQGDSAMYLCASSFQRESSYNEQFFGPGTRLTVL.

The chain joins TRBV7-3 to TRBJ2-3, with D uncertain. Per the germline V gene, CDR1 is SGHTA and CDR2 is FQGTGA. CDR3 length: 13 residues. Trimming left V 1 base short and J 6 bases short, with 8 bases between. CDR3: CASSLRARDTQYF. For the CDR3, the DNA is TGTGCCAGCAGCTTAAGGGCTCGGGATACGCAGTATTTT.

J is TRBJ2-7 and V is TRBV27; D perhaps matches TRBD1 (5 bases). The length of the CDR3 is 15 residues. CDR1 and CDR2 from the germline V gene are MNHEY and SMNVEV (reference sequence). Trimming removed 8 bases at V and 0 bases at J, with 17 bases between. CDR3 sequence reads: CASRRTMGNSYEQYF. The CDR3 DNA sequence: TGTGCCAGCCGTAGGACAATGGGGAACTCCTACGAGCAGTACTTC.

V usage is TRBV7-8 and J usage is TRBJ2-3, with D possibly TRBD2 on 6 matching bases. Looked up from germline, CDR1 is SGHVS and CDR2 is FQNEAQ. The CDR3 sequence is 16 residues long. V was pared by 3 bases and J by 1 base, with 14 bases between. The DNA for the CDR3 is TGTGCCAGCAGCTTCGGTCGGGGAGGTCGCACAGATACGCAGTATTTT. Residues: CASSFGRGGRTDTQYF.

This clonotype turned up a few times. This sequence joins TRBV5-1 and TRBJ1-1; D gene ambiguous. Per the germline V gene, CDR1 is SGHRS and CDR2 is YFSETQ. Trimming took 2 bases from V and 4 from J, leaving 9 bases between them. The CDR3 extends over 13 amino acids. CDR3 bases: TGCGCCAGCAGCTTCGAAATGGGCACTGAAGCTTTCTTT. As protein: CASSFEMGTEAFF.

V usage is TRBV13 and J usage is TRBJ1-4; D is uncertain. The germline V and J ends were trimmed by 0 bases and 5 bases, with 16 bases remaining between them. The V gene's germline CDR1 is PRHDT and CDR2 FYEKMQ (reference sequence). This CDR3 has 17 amino acids. The CDR3 region has the DNA TGTGCCAGCAGCTTAGGGATCCGGGCCTTAGGAAATGAAAAACTGTTTTTT. This gives the protein CASSLGIRALGNEKLFF.

The rearrangement links TRBV20-1 to TRBJ2-1; D is ambiguous. Between the trimmed V and J ends, which lost 5 bases and 6 bases, there was a span of 14 bases. Germline V gene sequence: CDR1 DFQATT, CDR2 SNEGSKA (reference sequence). This CDR3 contains 13 residues. The DNA of the CDR3 is TGCAGTGCTCAGAGACCGCCCTTCAATGAGCAGTTCTTC. This sequence encodes CSAQRPPFNEQFF.